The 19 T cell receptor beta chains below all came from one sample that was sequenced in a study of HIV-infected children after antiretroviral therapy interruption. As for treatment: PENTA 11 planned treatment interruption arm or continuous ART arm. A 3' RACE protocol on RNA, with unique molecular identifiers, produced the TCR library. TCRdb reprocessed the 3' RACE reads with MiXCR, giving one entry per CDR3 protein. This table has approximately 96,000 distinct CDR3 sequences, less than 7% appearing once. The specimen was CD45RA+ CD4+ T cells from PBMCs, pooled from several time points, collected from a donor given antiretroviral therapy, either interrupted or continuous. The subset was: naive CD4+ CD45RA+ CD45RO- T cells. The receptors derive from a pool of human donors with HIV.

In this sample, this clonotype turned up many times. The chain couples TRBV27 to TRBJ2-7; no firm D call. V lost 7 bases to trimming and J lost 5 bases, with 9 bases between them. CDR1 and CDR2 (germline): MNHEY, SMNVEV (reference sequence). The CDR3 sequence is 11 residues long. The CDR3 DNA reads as TGTGCCAGCATTAAGTCCCACGAGCAGTACTTC. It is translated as CASIKSHEQYF.

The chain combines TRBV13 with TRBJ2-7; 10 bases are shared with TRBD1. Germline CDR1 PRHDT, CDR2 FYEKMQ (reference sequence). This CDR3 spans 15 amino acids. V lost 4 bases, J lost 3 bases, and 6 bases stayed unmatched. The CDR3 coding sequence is TGTGCCAGCAGCTCCCGGGACAGGGGCCACTACGAGCAGTACTTC. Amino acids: CASSSRDRGHYEQYF.

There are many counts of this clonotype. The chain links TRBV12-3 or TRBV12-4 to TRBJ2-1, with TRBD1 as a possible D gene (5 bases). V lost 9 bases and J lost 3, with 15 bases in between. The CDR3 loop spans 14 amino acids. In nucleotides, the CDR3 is TGTGCCAGTACCGACAGAAACTACTACAATGAGCAGTTCTTC. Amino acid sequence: CASTDRNYYNEQFF.

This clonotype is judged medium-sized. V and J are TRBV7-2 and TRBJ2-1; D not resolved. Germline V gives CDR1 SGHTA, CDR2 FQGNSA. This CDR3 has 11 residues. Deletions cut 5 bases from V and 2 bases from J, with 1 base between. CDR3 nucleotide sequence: TGTGCCAGCAGCGCCTACAATGAGCAGTTCTTC. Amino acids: CASSAYNEQFF.

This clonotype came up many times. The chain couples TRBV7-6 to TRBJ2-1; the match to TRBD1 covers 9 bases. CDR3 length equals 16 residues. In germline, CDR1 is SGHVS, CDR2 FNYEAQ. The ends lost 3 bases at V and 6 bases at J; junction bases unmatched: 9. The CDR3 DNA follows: TGTGCCAGCAGCTTCGAAACCGGGACAGGGTTCAATGAGCAGTTCTTC. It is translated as CASSFETGTGFNEQFF.

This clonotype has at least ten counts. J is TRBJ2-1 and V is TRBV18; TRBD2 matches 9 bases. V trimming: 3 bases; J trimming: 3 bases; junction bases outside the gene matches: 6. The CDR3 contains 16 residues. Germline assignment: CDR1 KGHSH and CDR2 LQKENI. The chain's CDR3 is CASSPPGSGSYNEQFF. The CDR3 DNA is TGTGCCAGCTCACCCCCAGGTAGCGGGAGCTACAATGAGCAGTTCTTC.

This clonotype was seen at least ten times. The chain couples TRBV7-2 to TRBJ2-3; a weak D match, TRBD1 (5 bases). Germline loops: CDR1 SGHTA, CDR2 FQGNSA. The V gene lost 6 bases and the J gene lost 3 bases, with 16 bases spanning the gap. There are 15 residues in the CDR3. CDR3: CASRQGALITDTQYF. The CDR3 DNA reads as TGTGCCAGCAGACAAGGGGCGCTCATAACAGATACGCAGTATTTT. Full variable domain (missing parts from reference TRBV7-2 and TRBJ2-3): GAGVSQSPSNKVTEKGKDVELRCDPISGHTALYWYRQSLGQGLEFLIYFQGNSAPDKSGLPSDRFSAERTGGSVSTLTIQRTQQEDSAVYLCASRQGALITDTQYFGPGTRLTVL.

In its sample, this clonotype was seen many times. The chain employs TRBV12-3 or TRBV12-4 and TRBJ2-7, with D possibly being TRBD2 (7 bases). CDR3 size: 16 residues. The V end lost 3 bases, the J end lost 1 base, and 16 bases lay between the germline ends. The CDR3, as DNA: TGTGCCAGCAGTTTTGGTTGGGGAGGGGGTTCCTACGAGCAGTACTTC. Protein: CASSFGWGGGSYEQYF.

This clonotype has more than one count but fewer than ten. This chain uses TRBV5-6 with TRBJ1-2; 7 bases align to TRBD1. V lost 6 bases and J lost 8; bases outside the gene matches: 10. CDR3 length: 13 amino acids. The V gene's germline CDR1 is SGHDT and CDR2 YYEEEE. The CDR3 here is CASNLKGAHGYTF. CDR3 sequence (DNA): TGTGCCAGCAACTTAAAGGGGGCGCACGGCTACACCTTC.

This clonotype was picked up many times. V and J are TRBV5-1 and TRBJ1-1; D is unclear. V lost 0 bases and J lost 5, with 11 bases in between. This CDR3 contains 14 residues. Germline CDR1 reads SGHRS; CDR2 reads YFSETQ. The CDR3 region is CASSLGPVRTEAFF. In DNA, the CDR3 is TGCGCCAGCAGCTTGGGCCCCGTACGGACTGAAGCTTTCTTT.

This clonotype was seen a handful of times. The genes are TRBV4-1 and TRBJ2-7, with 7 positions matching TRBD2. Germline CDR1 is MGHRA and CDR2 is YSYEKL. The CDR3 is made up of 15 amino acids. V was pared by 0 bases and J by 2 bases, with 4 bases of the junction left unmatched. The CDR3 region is CASSQEPSGPYEQYF. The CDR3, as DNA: TGCGCCAGCAGCCAAGAACCTAGCGGACCCTACGAGCAGTACTTC.

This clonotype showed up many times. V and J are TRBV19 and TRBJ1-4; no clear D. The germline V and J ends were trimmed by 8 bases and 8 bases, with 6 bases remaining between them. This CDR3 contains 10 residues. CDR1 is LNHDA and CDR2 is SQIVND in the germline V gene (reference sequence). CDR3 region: CASGREKLFF. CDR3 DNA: TGTGCCAGTGGACGGGAAAAACTGTTTTTT. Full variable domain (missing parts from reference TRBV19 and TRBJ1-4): DGGITQSPKYLFRKEGQNVTLSCEQNLNHDAMYWYRQDPGQGLRLIYYSQIVNDFQKGDIAEGYSVSREKKESFPLTVTSAQKNPTAFYLCASGREKLFFGSGTQLSVL.

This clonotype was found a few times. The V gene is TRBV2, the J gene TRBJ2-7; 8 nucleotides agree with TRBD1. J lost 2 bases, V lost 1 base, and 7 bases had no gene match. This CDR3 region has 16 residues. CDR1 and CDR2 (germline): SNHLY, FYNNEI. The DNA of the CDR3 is TGTGCCAGCAGTGAAGAAGGAGTCAGGGGGCCCTACGAGCAGTACTTC. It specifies CASSEEGVRGPYEQYF.

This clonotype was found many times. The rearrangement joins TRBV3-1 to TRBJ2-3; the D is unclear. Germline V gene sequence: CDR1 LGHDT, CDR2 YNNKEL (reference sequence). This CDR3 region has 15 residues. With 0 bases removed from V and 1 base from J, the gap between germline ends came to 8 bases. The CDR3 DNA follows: TGTGCCAGCAGCCAAGAGGGCATCGGCACAGATACGCAGTATTTT. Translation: CASSQEGIGTDTQYF.

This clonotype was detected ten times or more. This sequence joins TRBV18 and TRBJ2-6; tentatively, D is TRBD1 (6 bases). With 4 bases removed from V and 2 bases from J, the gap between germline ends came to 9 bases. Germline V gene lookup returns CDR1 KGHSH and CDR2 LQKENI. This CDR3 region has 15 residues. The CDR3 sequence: CASSLRQAGANVLTF. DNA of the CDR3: TGTGCCAGCTCACTTAGACAGGCTGGGGCCAACGTCCTGACTTTC.

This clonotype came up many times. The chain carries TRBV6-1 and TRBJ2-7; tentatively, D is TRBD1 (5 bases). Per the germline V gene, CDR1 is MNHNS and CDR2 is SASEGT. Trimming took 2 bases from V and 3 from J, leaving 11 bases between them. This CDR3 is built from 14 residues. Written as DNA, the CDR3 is TGTGCCAGCAGTGAACGTAGGGGAAACTACGAGCAGTACTTC. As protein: CASSERRGNYEQYF.

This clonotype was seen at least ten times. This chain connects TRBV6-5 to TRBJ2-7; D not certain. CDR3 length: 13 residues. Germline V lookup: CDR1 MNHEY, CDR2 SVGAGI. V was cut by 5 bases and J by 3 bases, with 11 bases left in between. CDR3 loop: CASSPRMGYEQYF. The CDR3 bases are TGTGCCAGCAGTCCGAGAATGGGCTACGAGCAGTACTTC.

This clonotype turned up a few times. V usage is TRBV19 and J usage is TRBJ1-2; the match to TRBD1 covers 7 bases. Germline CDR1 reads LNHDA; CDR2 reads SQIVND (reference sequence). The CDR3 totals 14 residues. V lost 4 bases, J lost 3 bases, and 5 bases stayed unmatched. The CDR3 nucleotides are TGTGCCAGTAGTAGGGACAGCATTTACTATGGCTACACCTTC. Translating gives CASSRDSIYYGYTF.

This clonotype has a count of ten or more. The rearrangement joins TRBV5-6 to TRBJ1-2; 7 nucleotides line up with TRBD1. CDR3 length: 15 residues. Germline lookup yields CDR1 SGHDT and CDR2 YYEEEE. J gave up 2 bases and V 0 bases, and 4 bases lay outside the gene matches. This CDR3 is CASSLAPTGNYGYTF. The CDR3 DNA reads TGTGCCAGCAGCTTGGCTCCGACAGGGAACTATGGCTACACCTTC. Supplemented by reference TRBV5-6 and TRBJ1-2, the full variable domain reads DAGVTQSPTHLIKTRGQQVTLRCSPKSGHDTVSWYQQALGQGPQFIFQYYEEEERQRGNFPDRFSGHQFPNYSSELNVNALLLGDSALYLCASSLAPTGNYGYTFGSGTRLTVV.